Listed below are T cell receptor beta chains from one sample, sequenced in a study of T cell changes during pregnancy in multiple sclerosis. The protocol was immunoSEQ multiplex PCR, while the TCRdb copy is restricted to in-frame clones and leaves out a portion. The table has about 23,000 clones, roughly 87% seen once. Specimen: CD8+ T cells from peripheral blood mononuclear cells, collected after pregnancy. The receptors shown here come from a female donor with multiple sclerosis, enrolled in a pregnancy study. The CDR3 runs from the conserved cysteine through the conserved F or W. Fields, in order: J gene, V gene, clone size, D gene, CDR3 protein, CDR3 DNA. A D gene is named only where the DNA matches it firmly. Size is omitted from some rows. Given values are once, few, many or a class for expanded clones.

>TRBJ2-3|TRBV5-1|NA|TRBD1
CASSLVGGERTDTQYF
TGCGCCAGCAGCTTGGTAGGGGGCGAGAGGACAGATACGCAGTATTTT
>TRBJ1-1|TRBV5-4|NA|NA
CASSLDSPNTEAFF
TGTGCCAGCAGCTTGGACAGTCCGAACACTGAAGCTTTCTTT
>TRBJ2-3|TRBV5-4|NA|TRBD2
CASSPVGLAGYTDTQYF
TGTGCCAGCAGCCCGGTAGGACTAGCGGGGTACACAGATACGCAGTATTTT
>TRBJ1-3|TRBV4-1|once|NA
CASSQVSASSGNTIYF
TGCGCCAGCAGCCAAGTGAGCGCTAGCTCTGGAAACACCATATATTTT
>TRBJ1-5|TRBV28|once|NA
CASSFERGAWQPQHF
TGTGCCAGCAGTTTTGAACGGGGGGCTTGGCAGCCCCAGCATTTT
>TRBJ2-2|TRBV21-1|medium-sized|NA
CASSKASRAPQGNWGELFF
TGTGCCAGCAGCAAAGCGTCGAGAGCTCCCCAGGGGAACTGGGGGGAGCTGTTTTTT
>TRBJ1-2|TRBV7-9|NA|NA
CASSLEPGYGYTF
TGTGCCAGCAGCTTAGAGCCGGGGTATGGCTACACCTTC
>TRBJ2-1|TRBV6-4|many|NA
CASSEKQGGGNEQFF
TGTGCCAGCAGTGAAAAACAGGGAGGGGGCAATGAGCAGTTCTTC
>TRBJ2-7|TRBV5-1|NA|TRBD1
CASSVTRTGNEQHF
TGCGCCAGCAGCGTGACCCGGACAGGGAACGAGCAGCACTTC
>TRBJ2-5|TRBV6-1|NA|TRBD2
CASTDGTSGRGGMETQYF
TGTGCCAGCACTGACGGGACTAGCGGGAGGGGTGGAATGGAGACCCAGTACTTC
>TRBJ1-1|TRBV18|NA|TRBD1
CASSPRQGRGTEAFF
TGTGCCAGCTCACCGCGACAGGGGCGAGGCACTGAAGCTTTCTTT
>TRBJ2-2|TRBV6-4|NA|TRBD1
CASSQGQLNTGELFF
TGTGCCAGCAGCCAGGGACAGTTGAACACCGGGGAGCTGTTTTTT
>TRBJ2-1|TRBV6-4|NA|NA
CASSDNREAYNEQFF
TGTGCCAGCAGTGATAACAGGGAAGCCTACAATGAGCAGTTCTTC
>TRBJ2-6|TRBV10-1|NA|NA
CASSEADSSSGANVLTF
TGCGCCAGCAGTGAGGCGGATTCTAGCTCTGGGGCCAACGTCCTGACTTTC
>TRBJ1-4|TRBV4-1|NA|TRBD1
CASSQPTTGTVNEKLFF
TGCGCCAGCAGCCAACCTACCACCGGGACAGTCAATGAAAAACTGTTTTTT
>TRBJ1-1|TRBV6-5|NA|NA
CASSYSFRWTAEAFF
TGTGCCAGCAGTTACTCTTTTCGGTGGACAGCTGAAGCTTTCTTT
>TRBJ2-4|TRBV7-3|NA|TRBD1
CASSLGQGVSDIQYF
TGTGCCAGCAGCTTAGGGCAGGGGGTCTCGGACATTCAGTACTTC
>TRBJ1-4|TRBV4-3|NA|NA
CASSQDPWTKYATNEKLFF
TGCGCCAGCAGCCAAGACCCTTGGACAAAATATGCAACTAATGAAAAACTGTTTTTT
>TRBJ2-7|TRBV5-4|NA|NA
CASSFNSYEQYF
TGTGCCAGCAGCTTCAACTCCTACGAGCAGTACTTC
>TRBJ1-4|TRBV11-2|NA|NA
CASSLVGAETNEKLFF
TGTGCCAGCAGCTTAGTTGGGGCGGAAACTAATGAAAAACTGTTTTTT
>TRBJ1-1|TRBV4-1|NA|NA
CASSQIGQITEAFF
TGCGCCAGCAGCCAAATCGGACAGATCACTGAAGCTTTCTTT
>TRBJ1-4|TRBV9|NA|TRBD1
CASSRLTGDGNEKLFF
TGTGCCAGCAGCCGACTTACAGGGGACGGTAATGAAAAACTGTTTTTT
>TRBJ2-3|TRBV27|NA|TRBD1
CASSLDSTGVADTQYF
TGTGCCAGCAGCTTAGACTCAACAGGGGTTGCAGATACGCAGTATTTT
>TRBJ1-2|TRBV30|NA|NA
CAWSVSGGSYGYTF
TGTGCCTGGAGTGTATCAGGTGGAAGCTATGGCTACACCTTC
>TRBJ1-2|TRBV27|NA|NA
CASSGGTNYGYTF
TGTGCCAGCTCCGGGGGAACTAACTATGGCTACACCTTC
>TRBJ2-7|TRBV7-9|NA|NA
CASSITYEQYF
TGTGCCAGCAGCATCACCTACGAGCAGTACTTC
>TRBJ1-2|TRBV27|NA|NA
CASSPQGSYGYTF
TGTGCCAGCAGTCCACAGGGAAGCTATGGCTACACCTTC
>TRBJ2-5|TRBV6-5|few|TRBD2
CASSRLAGRGETQYF
TGTGCCAGCAGCCGACTAGCGGGGAGGGGAGAGACCCAGTACTTC
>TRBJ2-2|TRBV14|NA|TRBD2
CASSQRGLAGGPSNTGELFF
TGTGCCAGCAGCCAAAGAGGACTAGCGGGAGGGCCTAGCAACACCGGGGAGCTGTTTTTT